This T cell receptor (beta chain) emerged from a study of blood T cell repertoires in COVID-19. About the study: COVID-19 samples collected from the United States, Italy and Spain covered acute and convalescent phases.

Per the authors' pipeline: For nucleated cells, counts were estimated from reference gene primer amplification. Sequencing used immunoSEQ multiplex PCR; TCRdb keeps in-frame clones, though not all of them. For V, J and clone size, that table is used; D and trimming come from the DNA. This table holds nearly 55,000 clones, about three quarters found once. Trimming left V 6 bases short and J 6 bases short, with 17 bases between. CDR1 LGHDT and CDR2 YNNKEL come from the germline V gene (reference sequence). The CDR3 contains 14 residues. The specimen was peripheral blood. This receptor was taken from a human donor with active or convalescent COVID-19. The donor label of this sample is uncertain. This chain joins TRBV3-1 (or the pseudogene TRBV3-2) and TRBJ1-2, with D possibly being TRBD1 (6 bases). This CDR3 is CASSPPGGPNGYTF. DNA for the CDR3: TGTGCCAGCAGTCCGCCGGGGGGGCCAAATGGCTACACCTTC.